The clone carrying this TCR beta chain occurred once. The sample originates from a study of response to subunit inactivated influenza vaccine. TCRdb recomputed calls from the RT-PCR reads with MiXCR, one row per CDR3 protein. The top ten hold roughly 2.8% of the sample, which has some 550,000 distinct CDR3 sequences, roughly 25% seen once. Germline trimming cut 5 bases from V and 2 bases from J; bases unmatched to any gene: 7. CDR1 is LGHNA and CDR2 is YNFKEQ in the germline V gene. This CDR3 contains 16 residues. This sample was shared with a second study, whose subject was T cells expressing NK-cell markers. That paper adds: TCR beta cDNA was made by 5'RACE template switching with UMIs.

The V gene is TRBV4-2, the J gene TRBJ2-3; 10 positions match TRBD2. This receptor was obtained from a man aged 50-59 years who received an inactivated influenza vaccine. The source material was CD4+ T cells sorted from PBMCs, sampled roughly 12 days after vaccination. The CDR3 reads CASSASGGRPTDTQYF. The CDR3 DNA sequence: TGTGCCAGCAGCGCTAGCGGGGGCCGCCCCACAGATACGCAGTATTTT.